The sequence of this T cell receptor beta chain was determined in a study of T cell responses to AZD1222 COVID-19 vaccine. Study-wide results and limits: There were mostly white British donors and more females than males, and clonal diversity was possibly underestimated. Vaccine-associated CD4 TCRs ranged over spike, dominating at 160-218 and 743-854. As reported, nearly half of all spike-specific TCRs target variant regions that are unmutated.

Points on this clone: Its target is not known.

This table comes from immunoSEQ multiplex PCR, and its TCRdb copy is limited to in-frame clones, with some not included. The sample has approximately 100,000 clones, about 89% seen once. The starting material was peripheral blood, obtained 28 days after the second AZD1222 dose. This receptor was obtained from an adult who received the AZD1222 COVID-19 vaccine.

CDR3 in DNA: TGTGCCAGCAGTTATGCACCGAACACTGAAGCTTTCTTT. It specifies CASSYAPNTEAFF. V and J are TRBV6-5 and TRBJ1-1, with D unclear. The ends were cut back, 3 bases at V and 1 base at J, with 6 bases in the middle. This CDR3 is built from 13 residues. Germline V lookup: CDR1 MNHEY, CDR2 SVGAGI.